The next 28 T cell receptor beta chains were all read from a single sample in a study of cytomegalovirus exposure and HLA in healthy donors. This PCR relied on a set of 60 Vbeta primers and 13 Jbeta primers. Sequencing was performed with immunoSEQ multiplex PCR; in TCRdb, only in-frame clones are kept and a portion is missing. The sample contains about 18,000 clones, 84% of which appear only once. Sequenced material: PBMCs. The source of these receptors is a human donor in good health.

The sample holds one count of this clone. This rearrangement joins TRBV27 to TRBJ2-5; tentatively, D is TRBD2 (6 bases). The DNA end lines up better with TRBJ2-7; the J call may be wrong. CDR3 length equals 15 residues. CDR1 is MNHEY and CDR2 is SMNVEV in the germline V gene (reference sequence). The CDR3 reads CASSPTPRTSHEQYF. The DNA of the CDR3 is TGTGCCAGCAGCCCGACCCCAAGAACTAGCCACGAGCAGTACTTC.

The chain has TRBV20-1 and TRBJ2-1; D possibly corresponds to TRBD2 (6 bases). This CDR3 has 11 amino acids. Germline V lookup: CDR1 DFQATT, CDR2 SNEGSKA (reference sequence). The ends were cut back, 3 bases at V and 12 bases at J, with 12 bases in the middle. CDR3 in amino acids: CSASRAGPQFF. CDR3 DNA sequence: TGCAGTGCTAGTAGAGCGGGTCCGCAGTTCTTC.

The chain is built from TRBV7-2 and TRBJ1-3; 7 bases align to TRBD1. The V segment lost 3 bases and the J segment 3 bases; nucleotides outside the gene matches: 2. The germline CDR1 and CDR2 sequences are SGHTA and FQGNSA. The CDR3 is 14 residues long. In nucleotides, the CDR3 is TGTGCCAGCAGCTTCGGGACAGATGGAAACACCATATATTTT. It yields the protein CASSFGTDGNTIYF.

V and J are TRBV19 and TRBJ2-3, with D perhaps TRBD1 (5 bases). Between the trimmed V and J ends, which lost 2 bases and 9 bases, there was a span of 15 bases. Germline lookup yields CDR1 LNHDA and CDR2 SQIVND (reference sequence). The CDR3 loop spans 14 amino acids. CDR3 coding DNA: TGTGCCAGTAGTATAACGGACACACCCGGAACGCAGTATTTT. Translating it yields CASSITDTPGTQYF.

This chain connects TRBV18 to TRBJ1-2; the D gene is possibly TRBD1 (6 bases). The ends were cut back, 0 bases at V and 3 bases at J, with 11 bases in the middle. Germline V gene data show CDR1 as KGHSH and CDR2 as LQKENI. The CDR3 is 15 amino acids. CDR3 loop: CASSPPGAIDYGYTF. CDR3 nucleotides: TGTGCCAGCTCACCACCGGGGGCCATAGACTATGGCTACACCTTC.

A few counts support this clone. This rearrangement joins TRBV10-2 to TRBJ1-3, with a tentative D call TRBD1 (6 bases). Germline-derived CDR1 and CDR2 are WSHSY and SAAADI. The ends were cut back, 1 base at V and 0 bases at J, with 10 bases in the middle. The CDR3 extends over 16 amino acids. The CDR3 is CASSEYRAYSGNTIYF. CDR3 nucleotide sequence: TGCGCCAGCAGTGAGTACAGGGCGTACTCTGGAAACACCATATATTTT.

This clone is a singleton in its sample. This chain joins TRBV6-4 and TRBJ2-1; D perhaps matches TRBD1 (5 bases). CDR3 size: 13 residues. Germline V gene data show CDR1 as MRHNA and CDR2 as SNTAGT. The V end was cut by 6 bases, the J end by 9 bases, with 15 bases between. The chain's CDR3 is CASSPTLGLEQFF. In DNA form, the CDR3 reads TGTGCCAGCAGCCCCACTCTGGGGCTTGAGCAGTTCTTC.

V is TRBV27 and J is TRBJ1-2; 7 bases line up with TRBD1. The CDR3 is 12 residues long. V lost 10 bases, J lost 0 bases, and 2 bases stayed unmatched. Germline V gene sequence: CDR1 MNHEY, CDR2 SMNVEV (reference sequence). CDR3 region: CANDRANYGYTF. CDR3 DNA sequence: TGTGCCAACGACAGGGCTAACTATGGCTACACCTTC.

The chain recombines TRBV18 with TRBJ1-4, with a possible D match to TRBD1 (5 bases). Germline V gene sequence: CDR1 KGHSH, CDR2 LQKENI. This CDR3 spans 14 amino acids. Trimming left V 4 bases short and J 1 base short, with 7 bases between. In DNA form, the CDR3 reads TGTGCCAGCTCACACGGGGGAACTAATGAAAAACTGTTTTTT. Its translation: CASSHGGTNEKLFF.

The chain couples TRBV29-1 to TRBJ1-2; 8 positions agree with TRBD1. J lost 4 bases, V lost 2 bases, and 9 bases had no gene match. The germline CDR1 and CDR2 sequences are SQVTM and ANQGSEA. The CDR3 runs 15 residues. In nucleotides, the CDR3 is TGCAGCGTTGAACGCCAGGGGGCTTCCGTCTATGGCTACACCTTC. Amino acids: CSVERQGASVYGYTF. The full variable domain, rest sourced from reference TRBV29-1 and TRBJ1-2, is SAVISQKPSRDICQRGTSLTIQCQVDSQVTMMFWYRQQPGQSLTLIATANQGSEATYESGFVIDKFPISRPNLTFSTLTVSNMSPEDSSIYLCSVERQGASVYGYTFGSGTRLTVV.

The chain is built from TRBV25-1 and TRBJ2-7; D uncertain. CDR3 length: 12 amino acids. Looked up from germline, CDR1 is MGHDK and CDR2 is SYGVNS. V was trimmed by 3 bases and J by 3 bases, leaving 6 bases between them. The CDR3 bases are TGTGCCAGCAGTGACTCTCTCTACGAGCAGTACTTC. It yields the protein CASSDSLYEQYF.

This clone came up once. CDR3 bases: TGCGCCAGCAGCTTGGTTCCAGGGCTAAATCAGCCCCAGCATTTT. Residues: CASSLVPGLNQPQHF. The J gene is TRBJ1-5, the V gene TRBV5-1, with D possibly matching TRBD1 (5 bases). In germline, CDR1 is SGHRS, CDR2 YFSETQ. V was pared by 0 bases and J by 4 bases, with 11 bases between. The CDR3 extends over 15 amino acids.

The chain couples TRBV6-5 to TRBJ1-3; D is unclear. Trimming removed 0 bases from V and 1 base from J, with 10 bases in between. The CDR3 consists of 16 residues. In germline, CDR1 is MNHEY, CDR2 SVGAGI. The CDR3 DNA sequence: TGTGCCAGCAGTTACTCCGGCGGCTGGTCTGGAAACACCATATATTTT. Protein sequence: CASSYSGGWSGNTIYF.

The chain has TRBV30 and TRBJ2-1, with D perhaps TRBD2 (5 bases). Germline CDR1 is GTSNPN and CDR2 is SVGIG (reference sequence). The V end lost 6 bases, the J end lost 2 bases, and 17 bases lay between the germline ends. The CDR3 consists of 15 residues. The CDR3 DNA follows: TGTGCCTGCCCTAGACGAGGGAACCCCTACAATGAGCAGTTCTTC. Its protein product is CACPRRGNPYNEQFF.

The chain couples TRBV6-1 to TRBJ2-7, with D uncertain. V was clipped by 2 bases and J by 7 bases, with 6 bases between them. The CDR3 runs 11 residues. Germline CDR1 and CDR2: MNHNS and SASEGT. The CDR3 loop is CASSEPLEQYF. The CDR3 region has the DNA TGTGCCAGCAGTGAACCTCTTGAGCAGTACTTC.

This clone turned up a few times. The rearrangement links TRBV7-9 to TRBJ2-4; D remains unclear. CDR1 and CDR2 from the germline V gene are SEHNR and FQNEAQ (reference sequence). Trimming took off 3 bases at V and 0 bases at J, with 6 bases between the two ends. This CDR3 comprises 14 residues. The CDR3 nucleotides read TGTGCCAGCAGCTTCTCGTCAGCCAAAAACATTCAGTACTTC. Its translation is CASSFSSAKNIQYF. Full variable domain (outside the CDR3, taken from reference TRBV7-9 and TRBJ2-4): DTGVSQNPRHKITKRGQNVTFRCDPISEHNRLYWYRQTLGQGPEFLTYFQNEAQLEKSRLLSDRFSAERPKGSFSTLEIQRTEQGDSAMYLCASSFSSAKNIQYFGAGTRLSVL.

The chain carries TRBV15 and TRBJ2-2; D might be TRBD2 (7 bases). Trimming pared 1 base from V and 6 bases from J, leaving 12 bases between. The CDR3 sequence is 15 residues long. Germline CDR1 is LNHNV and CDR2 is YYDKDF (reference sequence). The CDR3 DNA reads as TGTGCCACCAGCAGAGGGGGGGGCGCTTCCGGGGAGCTGTTTTTT. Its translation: CATSRGGGASGELFF.

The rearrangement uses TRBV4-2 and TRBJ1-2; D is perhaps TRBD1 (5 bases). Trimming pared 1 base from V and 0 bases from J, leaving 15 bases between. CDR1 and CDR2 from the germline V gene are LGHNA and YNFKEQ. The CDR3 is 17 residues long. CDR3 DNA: TGTGCCAGCAGCCAAGTAGGGGTCGCCTTACCTAACTATGGCTACACCTTC. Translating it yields CASSQVGVALPNYGYTF.

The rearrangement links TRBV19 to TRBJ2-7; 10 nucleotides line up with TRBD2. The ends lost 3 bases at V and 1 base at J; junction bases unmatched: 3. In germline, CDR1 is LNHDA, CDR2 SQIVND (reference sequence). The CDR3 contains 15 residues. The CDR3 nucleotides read TGTGCCAGTAGTATTTGGACTAGCGGTTCCTACGAGCAGTACTTC. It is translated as CASSIWTSGSYEQYF.

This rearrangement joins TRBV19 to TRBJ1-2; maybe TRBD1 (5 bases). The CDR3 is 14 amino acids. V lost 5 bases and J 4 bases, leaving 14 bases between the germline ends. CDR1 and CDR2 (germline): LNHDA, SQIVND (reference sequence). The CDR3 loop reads CASSPGEPIYGYTF. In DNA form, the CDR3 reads TGTGCCAGTAGTCCGGGGGAGCCAATCTATGGCTACACCTTC.

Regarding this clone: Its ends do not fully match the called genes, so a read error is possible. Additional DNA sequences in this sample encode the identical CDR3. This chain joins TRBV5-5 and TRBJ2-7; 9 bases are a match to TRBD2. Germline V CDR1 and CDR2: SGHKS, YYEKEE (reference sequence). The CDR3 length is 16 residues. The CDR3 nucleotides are TGTGCCAGTAGCTTGGTTCCCCTAGCGGGATCTTACGAGCAGTACTTC. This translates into CASSLVPLAGSYEQYF.

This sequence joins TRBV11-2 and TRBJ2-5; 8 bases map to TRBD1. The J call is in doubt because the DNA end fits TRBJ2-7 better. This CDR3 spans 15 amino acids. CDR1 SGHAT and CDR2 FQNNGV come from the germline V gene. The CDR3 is CASRVGQGWGYEQYF. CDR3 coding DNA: TGTGCCAGCAGGGTAGGACAGGGCTGGGGTTACGAGCAGTACTTC.

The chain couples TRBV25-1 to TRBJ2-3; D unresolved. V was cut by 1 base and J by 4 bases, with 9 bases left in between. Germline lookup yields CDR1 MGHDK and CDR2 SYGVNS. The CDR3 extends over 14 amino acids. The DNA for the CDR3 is TGTGCCAGCAGTGAATCCCCCAACTCAGATACGCAGTATTTT. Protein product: CASSESPNSDTQYF.

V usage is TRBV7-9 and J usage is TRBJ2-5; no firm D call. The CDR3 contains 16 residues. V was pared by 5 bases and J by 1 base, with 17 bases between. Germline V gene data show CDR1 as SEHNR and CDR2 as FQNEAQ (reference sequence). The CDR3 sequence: CASSPISRSGQETQYF. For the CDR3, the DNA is TGTGCCAGCAGCCCTATATCACGCTCGGGCCAAGAGACCCAGTACTTC. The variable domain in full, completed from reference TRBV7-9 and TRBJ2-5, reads DTGVSQNPRHKITKRGQNVTFRCDPISEHNRLYWYRQTLGQGPEFLTYFQNEAQLEKSRLLSDRFSAERPKGSFSTLEIQRTEQGDSAMYLCASSPISRSGQETQYFGPGTRLLVL.

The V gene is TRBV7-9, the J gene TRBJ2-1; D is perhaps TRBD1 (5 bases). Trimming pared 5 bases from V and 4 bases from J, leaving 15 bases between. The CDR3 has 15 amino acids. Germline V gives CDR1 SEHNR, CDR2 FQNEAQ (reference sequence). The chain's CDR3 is CASSPYVGPYNEQFF. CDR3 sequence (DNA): TGTGCCAGCAGCCCGTACGTGGGGCCATACAATGAGCAGTTCTTC. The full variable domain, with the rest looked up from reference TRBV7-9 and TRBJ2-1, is DTGVSQNPRHKITKRGQNVTFRCDPISEHNRLYWYRQTLGQGPEFLTYFQNEAQLEKSRLLSDRFSAERPKGSFSTLEIQRTEQGDSAMYLCASSPYVGPYNEQFFGPGTRLTVL.

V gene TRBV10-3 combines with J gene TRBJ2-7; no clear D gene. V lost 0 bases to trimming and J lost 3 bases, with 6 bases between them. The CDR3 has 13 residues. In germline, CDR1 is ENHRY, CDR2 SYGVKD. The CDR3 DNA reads TGTGCCATCAGTGAGTCGATGAGCTACGAGCAGTACTTC. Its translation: CAISESMSYEQYF.

CDR3 in amino acids: CASSSTRGTEAFF. CDR3 DNA: TGTGCCAGCAGTTCGACCAGGGGAACTGAAGCTTTCTTT. The chain is built from TRBV27 and TRBJ1-1, with D maybe TRBD1 (6 bases). The CDR3 loop spans 13 amino acids. Germline V gene lookup returns CDR1 MNHEY and CDR2 SMNVEV (reference sequence). V gave up 4 bases and J gave up 5 bases, with 11 bases separating them.

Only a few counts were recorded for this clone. The CDR3 DNA reads as TGTGCCAGCACCCCAGGGGCAGGCGGGGGTGAAGCTTTCTTT. Its protein product is CASTPGAGGGEAFF. The chain employs TRBV6-5 and TRBJ1-1, with D perhaps matching TRBD1 (6 bases). The length of the CDR3 is 14 residues. V dropped 7 bases and J dropped 7 bases, with 19 bases sitting between them. CDR1 MNHEY and CDR2 SVGAGI come from the germline V gene.